A selection of T cell receptor beta chains follows, all from one sample in a study of cytomegalovirus exposure and HLA in healthy donors. The method was immunoSEQ multiplex PCR; TCRdb's version includes in-frame clones alone and lacks a portion of them. The table lists about 150,000 clones, roughly 83% of them singletons. Source material: PBMCs. These receptors originate from a human donor in good health. Each CDR3 is given with its conserved first and last residue. D genes are given only for firm matches. The size field is filled for only some rows; it gives once, few, many or a size class.

CDR3 DNA: TGCGCCAGCAGCACCCACAACGTCTCTTTCCGGGATCAGCCCCAGCATTTT; CDR3 protein: CASSTHNVSFRDQPQHF; clone size: .; J gene: TRBJ1-5; CDR3 length: 17; V gene: TRBV23-1; D gene: .
CDR3 DNA: TGTGCCAGCAGTTTTCGGGGATTAATCGACTACGAGCAGTACTTC; CDR3 protein: CASSFRGLIDYEQYF; clone size: .; J gene: TRBJ2-7; CDR3 length: 15; V gene: TRBV28; D gene: .
CDR3 DNA: TGTGCCAGCAGCTTACCAGGACAGGGGGCCAACTATGGCTACACCTTC; CDR3 protein: CASSLPGQGANYGYTF; clone size: .; J gene: TRBJ1-2; CDR3 length: 16; V gene: TRBV7-2; D gene: TRBD1
CDR3 DNA: TGTGCCAGCAGTTACGGGGGACAGGGGCCGCCCCAGCATTTT; CDR3 protein: CASSYGGQGPPQHF; clone size: .; J gene: TRBJ1-5; CDR3 length: 14; V gene: TRBV6-5; D gene: TRBD1
CDR3 DNA: TGTGCCAGCAGCCAACTACAGGGTAGCACTGAAGCTTTCTTT; CDR3 protein: CASSQLQGSTEAFF; clone size: few; J gene: TRBJ1-1; CDR3 length: 14; V gene: TRBV7-9; D gene: .
CDR3 DNA: TGTGCCAGCAGCCCGCCGTTCAGCGAAACCGATTATGGCTACACCTTC; CDR3 protein: CASSPPFSETDYGYTF; clone size: .; J gene: TRBJ1-2; CDR3 length: 16; V gene: TRBV5-6; D gene: .
CDR3 DNA: TGTGCCAGCAGTGGGGCCTCTTCGAACACCATATATTTT; CDR3 protein: CASSGASSNTIYF; clone size: once; J gene: TRBJ1-3; CDR3 length: 13; V gene: TRBV6-6; D gene: .
CDR3 DNA: TGTGCCAGCAGTGGGCCCGGGACAGGGACCCTTAGCACAGATACGCAGTATTTT; CDR3 protein: CASSGPGTGTLSTDTQYF; clone size: .; J gene: TRBJ2-3; CDR3 length: 18; V gene: TRBV6-1; D gene: TRBD1
CDR3 DNA: TGTGCCACCACAGACAGGGACCCCTACAATGAGCAGTTCTTC; CDR3 protein: CATTDRDPYNEQFF; clone size: .; J gene: TRBJ2-1; CDR3 length: 14; V gene: TRBV7-8; D gene: TRBD1
CDR3 DNA: TGTGCCAGCAGCTTAGTATCAGATACGCAGTATTTT; CDR3 protein: CASSLVSDTQYF; clone size: .; J gene: TRBJ2-3; CDR3 length: 12; V gene: TRBV11-3; D gene: .
CDR3 DNA: TGTGCCTGGAGTGTGACCGGGGGGCGCGAGCAGTACTTC; CDR3 protein: CAWSVTGGREQYF; clone size: .; J gene: TRBJ2-7; CDR3 length: 13; V gene: TRBV30; D gene: .
CDR3 DNA: TGTGCCAGCAGTGCTGTTCAGGGGATCAATCAGCCCCAGCATTTT; CDR3 protein: CASSAVQGINQPQHF; clone size: .; J gene: TRBJ1-5; CDR3 length: 15; V gene: TRBV2; D gene: .
CDR3 DNA: TGTGCCAGCAGTCGGGGCGGGGGAGTTGACTATGGCTACACCTTC; CDR3 protein: CASSRGGGVDYGYTF; clone size: .; J gene: TRBJ1-2; CDR3 length: 15; V gene: TRBV28; D gene: .
CDR3 DNA: TGCGCCAGCAGCCACTCTTCGACAGGGAACGATGAGCAGTTCTTC; CDR3 protein: CASSHSSTGNDEQFF; clone size: .; J gene: TRBJ2-1; CDR3 length: 15; V gene: TRBV4-3; D gene: TRBD1